A selection of T cell receptor beta chains follows, all from one sample in a study of cytomegalovirus exposure and HLA in healthy donors. This table comes from immunoSEQ multiplex PCR, and its TCRdb copy is limited to in-frame clones, with some not included. The sample has 94,000 or so clones, just over 70% seen once. The sample consisted of PBMCs. The receptors originated from a man between 60 and 75 years old in good health and CMV-seronegative. Each CDR3 is given with its conserved first and last residue. The D gene is left open where the match is weak. Size tells how often a clone was seen (once, few, many) or the class of an expanded clone, and some rows leave it out.

NA	TRBV5-1	NA	TRBJ2-3	CASSVSGTDTQYF	TGCGCCAGCAGTGTTAGCGGCACAGATACGCAGTATTTT
NA	TRBV28	NA	TRBJ2-1	CASSYVGVWRGSYNEQFF	TGTGCCAGCAGTTACGTGGGGGTTTGGAGGGGCTCCTACAATGAGCAGTTCTTC
NA	TRBV25-1	NA	TRBJ1-1	CASRESGWSSTEAFF	TGTGCCAGCAGAGAATCAGGGTGGTCGAGCACTGAAGCTTTCTTT
few	TRBV6-4	NA	TRBJ1-1	CASRFFRQNTEAFF	TGTGCCAGCAGGTTTTTCAGACAGAACACTGAAGCTTTCTTT
NA	TRBV5-4	NA	TRBJ1-4	CASSLEQGLGKLFF	TGTGCCAGCAGCTTAGAGCAGGGCCTTGGAAAACTGTTTTTT
NA	TRBV7-2	TRBD1	TRBJ2-1	CASSFPGGSYNEQFF	TGTGCCAGCAGCTTCCCAGGGGGATCCTACAATGAGCAGTTCTTC
NA	TRBV7-2	NA	TRBJ2-7	CASSLPDYEQYF	TGTGCCAGCAGCTTGCCAGACTACGAGCAGTACTTC
NA	TRBV7-8	TRBD2	TRBJ2-1	CASSLLAGGVYNEQFF	TGTGCCAGCAGCTTATTGGCGGGAGGTGTCTACAATGAGCAGTTCTTC
few	TRBV11-2	TRBD1	TRBJ1-2	CASSSNRGYNSYTF	TGTGCCAGCAGCTCCAACAGGGGATATAATAGCTACACCTTC
few	TRBV4-1	TRBD1	TRBJ1-5	CASSRSGQGDQPQHF	TGCGCCAGCAGCCGATCGGGACAGGGGGATCAGCCCCAGCATTTT
NA	TRBV29-1	TRBD2	TRBJ2-1	CSVERGASGRDRSYNEQFF	TGCAGCGTTGAGAGGGGGGCTAGCGGGAGGGACCGCTCCTACAATGAGCAGTTCTTC
few	TRBV10-3	TRBD1	TRBJ2-7	CAISQGTGDYEQYF	TGTGCCATCAGCCAAGGGACAGGGGACTACGAGCAGTACTTC
NA	TRBV29-1	NA	TRBJ2-3	CSVARGLVPDTQYF	TGCAGCGTTGCAAGGGGTCTGGTCCCAGATACGCAGTATTTT
NA	TRBV13	NA	TRBJ2-7	CASSPYSYEQYF	TGTGCCAGCAGCCCCTACTCCTACGAGCAGTACTTC
NA	TRBV2	NA	TRBJ1-6	CASRVGAYSPLHF	TGTGCCAGCAGAGTGGGGGCCTATTCACCCCTCCACTTT
NA	TRBV28	TRBD1	TRBJ1-5	CASSPMDRENSNQPQHF	TGTGCCAGCAGTCCAATGGACAGGGAAAATAGCAATCAGCCCCAGCATTTT
few	TRBV19	TRBD1	TRBJ1-2	CASSTSRDRPNYGYTF	TGTGCCAGTAGTACCTCGCGGGACAGGCCCAACTATGGCTACACCTTC
NA	TRBV7-8	TRBD1	TRBJ1-2	CASSANRGWAYGYTF	TGTGCCAGCAGCGCCAACAGGGGGTGGGCCTATGGCTACACCTTC
NA	TRBV7-2	TRBD1	TRBJ2-3	CASSLDRGRSDTQYF	TGTGCCAGCAGCTTGGACAGGGGGAGATCAGATACGCAGTATTTT
once	TRBV18	TRBD1	TRBJ2-5	CASSPRGQGSQETQYF	TGTGCCAGCTCACCACGGGGACAGGGGTCCCAAGAGACCCAGTACTTC
NA	TRBV6-4	TRBD1	TRBJ1-1	CASSDEAGGYTEAFF	TGTGCCAGCAGTGACGAAGCAGGGGGATACACTGAAGCTTTCTTT
NA	TRBV5-1	NA	TRBJ1-1	CASSPDGELNTEAFF	TGCGCCAGCAGCCCGGACGGGGAATTGAACACTGAAGCTTTCTTT
NA	TRBV19	TRBD1	TRBJ1-1	CASSGTGGTEAFF	TGTGCCAGTTCCGGGACAGGGGGCACTGAAGCTTTCTTT
NA	TRBV29-1	NA	TRBJ1-2	CSVEISGGGYTF	TGCAGCGTTGAGATATCTGGAGGTGGCTACACCTTC
NA	TRBV9	NA	TRBJ2-3	CASSVNRDATDTQYF	TGTGCCAGCAGCGTAAACAGGGATGCCACAGATACGCAGTATTTT
NA	TRBV2	TRBD2	TRBJ2-1	CASRARLASAEQFF	TGTGCCAGCAGGGCCAGACTAGCGAGTGCTGAGCAGTTCTTC
NA	TRBV28	NA	TRBJ1-5	CASSLTGHQPQHF	TGTGCCAGCAGTTTAACAGGGCATCAGCCCCAGCATTTT
few	TRBV29-1	NA	TRBJ1-2	CSVVQGAQGGYTF	TGCAGCGTTGTCCAGGGTGCACAGGGAGGCTACACCTTC
NA	TRBV28	TRBD1	TRBJ2-1	CASRQGAYEQFF	TGTGCCAGCAGACAGGGGGCCTATGAGCAGTTCTTC
NA	TRBV29-1	TRBD1	TRBJ2-7	CSADRGLGGEQYF	TGCAGCGCGGACAGGGGGCTAGGTGGAGAGCAGTACTTC
NA	TRBV6-1	TRBD2	TRBJ2-1	CASSDIGPSGSYNEQFF	TGTGCCAGCAGTGACATAGGGCCTAGCGGGAGCTACAATGAGCAGTTCTTC
NA	TRBV11-2	TRBD1	TRBJ1-2	CASSKPGTGSYEGYTF	TGTGCCAGCAGCAAACCCGGGACAGGGAGCTACGAGGGCTACACCTTC
medium-sized	TRBV27	TRBD1	TRBJ2-7	CASSLQGANYEQYF	TGTGCCAGCAGTCTACAGGGGGCGAACTACGAGCAGTACTTC
NA	TRBV18	TRBD1	TRBJ1-1	CASSRTGMNTEAFF	TGTGCCAGCTCGCGGACAGGGATGAACACTGAAGCTTTCTTT
NA	TRBV5-6	TRBD2	TRBJ2-1	CASSEGLAGGNEQFF	TGTGCCAGCAGCGAGGGACTAGCGGGAGGGAATGAGCAGTTCTTC
NA	TRBV30	NA	TRBJ2-7	CAWSVSPVSATSYEQYF	TGTGCCTGGAGTGTAAGCCCGGTTAGCGCGACCTCCTACGAGCAGTACTTC
NA	TRBV10-2	NA	TRBJ2-5	CASKTPEGETQYF	TGCGCCAGCAAAACCCCGGAGGGGGAGACCCAGTACTTC
NA	TRBV18	NA	TRBJ2-1	CASSPAALYNEQFF	TGTGCCAGCTCACCAGCGGCCTTGTACAATGAGCAGTTCTTC
few	TRBV5-4	TRBD1	TRBJ1-4	CASSNRDRGQGEKLFF	TGTGCCAGCAGCAACAGGGACAGGGGGCAGGGTGAAAAACTGTTTTTT
NA	TRBV6-5	TRBD1	TRBJ2-1	CASSEDRASEQFF	TGTGCCAGCAGCGAGGACAGGGCTAGTGAGCAGTTCTTC
NA	TRBV7-8	TRBD1	TRBJ1-1	CASSLGTGYTEAFF	TGTGCCAGCAGCCTGGGGACAGGGTACACTGAAGCTTTCTTT
NA	TRBV6-1	NA	TRBJ1-6	CASSEQENSPLHF	TGTGCCAGCAGTGAACAGGAAAATTCACCCCTCCACTTT
NA	TRBV2	NA	TRBJ2-3	CASRSTGTDTQYF	TGTGCCAGCAGATCGACAGGCACAGATACGCAGTATTTT
NA	TRBV5-1	TRBD2	TRBJ2-7	CASSFLADEQYF	TGCGCCAGCAGCTTTCTAGCGGACGAGCAGTACTTC
NA	TRBV4-2	NA	TRBJ2-3	CASSLSYRVGGDTDTQYF	TGTGCCAGCAGCCTATCCTACAGGGTGGGGGGGGACACAGATACGCAGTATTTT
NA	TRBV19	TRBD1	TRBJ2-2	CASSIGQGVYTGELFF	TGTGCCAGTAGTATTGGTCAGGGGGTGTACACCGGGGAGCTGTTTTTT
once	TRBV5-1	TRBD2	TRBJ2-2	CANVAGGPTGELFF	TGCGCCAACGTAGCGGGAGGGCCGACCGGGGAGCTGTTTTTT
NA	TRBV4-3	TRBD2	TRBJ2-1	CASSQDPPSGSGELNEQFF	TGCGCCAGCAGCCAAGATCCACCCTCGGGTAGCGGGGAGCTCAATGAGCAGTTCTTC
NA	TRBV11-2	TRBD1	TRBJ2-7	CASSFETGPTYEQYF	TGTGCCAGCAGCTTTGAGACAGGGCCTACCTACGAGCAGTACTTC
NA	TRBV18	TRBD1	TRBJ2-2	CASSPRDSVTGELFF	TGTGCCAGCTCACCACGGGACAGCGTCACCGGGGAGCTGTTTTTT
NA	TRBV10-3	TRBD2	TRBJ2-2	CAISAGGPNTGELFF	TGTGCCATCAGTGCGGGGGGGCCGAACACCGGGGAGCTGTTTTTT
NA	TRBV6-4	NA	TRBJ2-1	CASSPKGGDNEQFF	TGTGCCAGCAGTCCGAAAGGAGGAGACAATGAGCAGTTCTTC
NA	TRBV18	TRBD1	TRBJ2-3	CASSPFTGGTDSDTDTQYF	TGTGCCAGCTCACCCTTTACAGGGGGCACTGACTCGGACACAGATACGCAGTATTTT